This note documents a single TCR beta chain sequence. Its specificity is not known. All included Susac syndrome patients satisfied recently defined diagnostic criteria for definite or probable disease. The TEMRA cells underwent FACS enrichment, while the CD8+ and CD4+ T cells underwent negative isolation. V dropped 3 bases and J dropped 6; count of bases not matched to a gene: 5. Germline V lookup: CDR1 PRHDT, CDR2 FYEKMQ (reference sequence). The CDR3 loop spans 14 amino acids. The sample comes from a study of CD8 T cells in Susac syndrome. Study findings and constraints: In total CD8+ repertoires, about 16 Susac-specific public clones were found, and five in CD8+ TEMRA repertoires.

Reverse transcription of roughly 0.45 to 1 ug RNA used random hexamers. In TCRdb, the immunoSEQ multiplex PCR reads were re-called with MiXCR into one record per CDR3 protein. The repertoire holds some 75,000 distinct CDR3 sequences, with roughly 92% as singletons. The sample comprised CD8+ T cells from PBMCs. The gene calls are TRBV13 and TRBJ1-1; 9 bases line up with TRBD1. The origin of this receptor is a human donor with Susac syndrome. The CDR3: CASSFGQGKSEAFF. CDR3 sequence (DNA): TGTGCCAGCAGCTTCGGACAGGGGAAGTCTGAAGCTTTCTTT.